The source of this TCR beta chain is a study of blood T cell repertoires in COVID-19. Whole-study context: COVID-19 samples collected from the United States, Italy and Spain covered acute and convalescent phases. Nucleic acid was either cDNA or gDNA, and it came from T cells, B-cell-depleted T cells, or PBMCs.

As handled by the study authors: Scientists estimated how many nucleated cells there were by amplifying reference gene primers. Data came from immunoSEQ multiplex PCR; TCRdb stores just in-frame clones and leaves some out. For V, J and clone size, that table is used; D and trimming come from the DNA. The data contain about 300,000 clones, 80% to 90% of them singletons. CDR3 length equals 16 residues. From germline, CDR1 is MNHNY and CDR2 SVGAGI (reference sequence). V dropped 0 bases and J dropped 3; count of bases not matched to a gene: 6. The sequence was collected from a woman in her thirties or forties who had recovered from COVID-19. This chain links TRBV6-6 with TRBJ1-2; 8 positions agree with TRBD1. Material: peripheral blood. In DNA, the CDR3 is TGTGCCAGCAGTTACTCTGGACAGGGAGGCTACTATGGCTACACCTTC. This sequence encodes CASSYSGQGGYYGYTF.